This T cell receptor beta chain was documented in a study of cytomegalovirus exposure and HLA in healthy donors. The overall study: HLA-typed donors were the source of approximately 88 million unique TCRs held in an early data release. Overall study findings and caveats: In an earlier analysis, productive rearrangement rates for most beta V segments clustered near 87% or 30%.

This clone was detected once. Its specificity is unknown. The CDR3 consists of 19 residues. The germline CDR1 and CDR2 sequences are MDHEN and SYDVKM. The trim removed 4 bases at V and 2 bases at J, leaving 8 bases unmatched. PCR was performed using 60 Vbeta and 13 Jbeta primers. Sequenced by immunoSEQ multiplex PCR; TCRdb stores in-frame clones only, minus some. The data hold about 100,000 clones, with roughly 71% observed a single time. This chain joins TRBV28 and TRBJ2-1; 16 bases match TRBD2. This clonotype was obtained from a man aged 50 to 59 in good health and CMV-seronegative. The specimen sequenced was PBMCs. The CDR3 region has the DNA TGTGCCAGCAGTTCCACCGGGACTAGCGGGAGGGGGGCCTACAATGAGCAGTTCTTC. Residues: CASSSTGTSGRGAYNEQFF.